These 17 T cell receptor beta chains were sequenced from one sample in a study of CXCR3-negative and CXCR3-positive naive CD8 T cells. These receptors are not linked to any known antigen. The method, 5' RACE with UMI labels, was used to prepare the TRB cDNA libraries. Reprocessing the 5' RACE reads, TCRdb reports a single entry for every CDR3 protein and omits DNA. In total, the table holds 95,000 to 100,000 distinct CDR3 sequences. The study, taken as a whole, reports: CXCR3-positive naive cells carried more hydrophobic TRB CDR3s than CXCR3-negative naive cells did.

The sequenced sample was naive CXCR3+ CD8+ T cells from blood. The subset denotes: CD45RO-CCR7+CD27+CD95- naive CD8+ T cells expressing CXCR3 (TNR3+). The source is a human donor in good health. Some clones in this sample may be carry-over from other donors' samples.

The chain is built from TRBV19 and TRBJ2-5; the TCRdb D gene call, TRBD2, has no DNA to confirm it. Germline V gene lookup returns CDR1 LNHDA and CDR2 SQIVND (reference sequence). The CDR3 has 12 amino acids. The CDR3 loop reads CASRGGSETQYF.

This chain joins TRBV19 and TRBJ2-7; TCRdb calls TRBD2, which cannot be checked without DNA. CDR1 and CDR2 from the germline V gene are LNHDA and SQIVND (reference sequence). The CDR3 runs 11 residues. CDR3 loop: CAAGEIYEQYF.

J is TRBJ1-1 and V is TRBV7-9; TCRdb lists TRBD1, though no DNA is available to test this call. The CDR3 consists of 15 residues. From germline, CDR1 is SEHNR and CDR2 FQNEAQ (reference sequence). The CDR3 sequence: CASSATGGLNTEAFF.

The CDR3 protein is CASSPPREDGYTF. The genes are TRBV28 and TRBJ1-2. The CDR3 is 13 amino acids. Germline-derived CDR1 and CDR2 are MDHEN and SYDVKM.

CDR3 sequence reads: CSARDSEWASYTEAFF. This chain links TRBV20-1 with TRBJ1-1; as DNA is missing, the TRBD1 call by TCRdb cannot be tested. Germline assignment: CDR1 DFQATT and CDR2 SNEGSKA (reference sequence). The CDR3 runs to 16 residues.

The chain links TRBV9 to TRBJ1-1. The CDR3 is made up of 15 amino acids. Germline CDR1 reads SGDLS; CDR2 reads YYNGEE. The CDR3 loop is CASSVVVGMNTEAFF.

The chain employs TRBV7-9 and TRBJ2-5; TCRdb returns TRBD1, unconfirmable since there is no DNA. The length of the CDR3 is 15 residues. Looked up from germline, CDR1 is SEHNR and CDR2 is FQNEAQ (reference sequence). The chain's CDR3 is CASSLFAGAQETQYF.

This chain joins TRBV12-3 or TRBV12-4 and TRBJ2-7. The CDR3 is 15 residues long. CDR3 in amino acids: CASSRHLEDGYEQYF.

V usage is TRBV5-6 and J usage is TRBJ2-7; TCRdb outputs TRBD1, but without DNA this stays unchecked. The CDR3 totals 16 residues. Germline V gives CDR1 SGHDT, CDR2 YYEEEE. This chain's CDR3 is CASSLTGGANVYEQYF. Filled out from reference TRBV5-6 and TRBJ2-7, the complete variable domain reads DAGVTQSPTHLIKTRGQQVTLRCSPKSGHDTVSWYQQALGQGPQFIFQYYEEEERQRGNFPDRFSGHQFPNYSSELNVNALLLGDSALYLCASSLTGGANVYEQYFGPGTRLTVT.

The chain carries TRBV6-6 and TRBJ1-5. The germline V gene encodes CDR1 MNHNY and CDR2 SVGAGI (reference sequence). CDR3 length: 14 residues. The CDR3 loop is CASSSSGMGGPQHF.

The chain links TRBV3-1 to TRBJ2-3. Germline loops: CDR1 LGHDT, CDR2 YNNKEL (reference sequence). CDR3 length: 13 residues. This CDR3 is CASSPTSTDTQYF.

The chain links TRBV12-3 or TRBV12-4 to TRBJ2-1. The CDR3 contains 12 residues. The CDR3 is CASSPPNNEQFF.

The J gene is TRBJ2-1, the V gene TRBV6-2 or TRBV6-3; TCRdb outputs TRBD2, but without DNA this stays unchecked. The CDR3 has 14 residues. CDR1 is MNHEY, CDR2 SVGEGT, per germline. The CDR3: CACADSGGAYEQFF.

The rearrangement joins TRBV6-4 to TRBJ2-3. CDR1 is MRHNA and CDR2 is SNTAGT in the germline V gene. There are 16 residues in the CDR3. This CDR3 is CASSDFASGGTDTQYF.

The chain has TRBV25-1 and TRBJ1-2; TCRdb designates TRBD1, a call that cannot be tested without DNA. The CDR3 runs to 15 residues. Germline-derived CDR1 and CDR2 are MGHDK and SYGVNS. The CDR3 protein is CASSGGGAWDYGYTF.

The gene calls are TRBV6-4 and TRBJ2-1; TCRdb names TRBD1, which stays unverified in the absence of DNA. Germline V gives CDR1 MRHNA, CDR2 SNTAGT. This CDR3 contains 17 residues. The CDR3 is CASSDSTSRRAYNEQFF.

The rearrangement links TRBV20-1 to TRBJ2-1; TCRdb returns TRBD2, unconfirmable since there is no DNA. CDR1 is DFQATT and CDR2 is SNEGSKA in the germline V gene (reference sequence). The CDR3 loop spans 16 amino acids. CDR3 sequence reads: CSARGRGLAGVDEQFF.